This TCR beta chain is drawn from a study of cytomegalovirus exposure and HLA in healthy donors. Study overall: T cells numbering about 180 million yielded roughly 120 million unique TCR beta sequences in an earlier analysis. Findings of the study overall: Using the classifier, cytomegalovirus status was reportedly diagnosed with high specificity and sensitivity.

The germline V and J ends were trimmed by 6 bases and 9 bases, with 18 bases remaining between them. Germline lookup yields CDR1 SNHLY and CDR2 FYNNEI. The length of the CDR3 is 14 residues. Regarding this clone: The antigen remains undetermined.

Primers for the PCR totalled 60 Vbeta and 13 Jbeta. Assay: immunoSEQ multiplex PCR; the TCRdb copy retains only in-frame clones and omits some. The data show tens of thousands of clones, and the top ten clones hold less than 0.6%. The chain combines TRBV2 with TRBJ2-1, with D perhaps matching TRBD1 (6 bases). The sample taken for sequencing was PBMCs. The clonotype was recovered from a man between 50 and 59 years old in good health and CMV-seronegative. The CDR3 DNA follows: TGTGCCAGCAGAGAGCAACAGGGACGGGGTGAGCAGTTCTTC. It translates to CASREQQGRGEQFF.